This TCR beta chain originates from a study of T cells in Graves' hyperthyroidism and ophthalmopathy (dated by TCRdb to about 2019). In terms of the full investigation: Peripheral blood was sampled at the time of initial diagnosis, prior to any treatment. The study also compared thyroid tissue and blood T-cell repertoires from roughly six Graves' hyperthyroidism patients. For training and testing, the 100 patients in the discovery cohort were randomly divided in a 7:3 ratio. Whether ophthalmopathy could be predicted prospectively was tested in an independent validation cohort made up of about 20 hyperthyroidism patients plus 17 patients who later progressed to ophthalmopathy. TCR Vbeta CDR3 sequencing of 135 peripheral blood samples (more than 40 ophthalmopathy, 75 to 85 hyperthyroidism and approximately 17 progressor patients) is reported in the paper. After blood sampling, hyperthyroidism patients were treated with methimazole at a starting dose of 30 mg daily, and ophthalmopathy patients were treated with high-dose intravenous methylprednisolone. To identify TCR V-J signatures that set the groups apart, the researchers used a discovery cohort of more than 95 patients, made up of around 42 with Graves' ophthalmopathy and 57 with stable Graves' hyperthyroidism. Results and caveats for the whole study, not just this receptor: Most expanded thyroid clonotypes (frequency above 0.001) were also found in blood, which suggests that blood repertoires may mirror thyroid immune responses. In validation, the model predicted progression to ophthalmopathy a median of about 6.8 months before onset, with about 64% sensitivity and more than 72% specificity. Sample size was not statistically predetermined, and investigators were not blinded to group allocation. Ophthalmopathy was separated from stable hyperthyroidism by a 13 V-J signature model, with approximately 90% sensitivity and 81% to 82% specificity obtained in cross-validation and 80%/75% obtained in testing.

This clonotype occurred once. The clone's antigen remains unknown. A much larger clone lies a single base off, so this may be a read error. Amplification of TCR beta CDR3 regions was carried out from RNA transcripts. For the first round of RT-PCR on the TCR CDR3, the HTBI primer set was used together with the Qiagen OneStep RT-PCR kit. Libraries were constructed in a second round of multiplex PCR, after which size selection and purification were carried out. Libraries were sequenced paired-end with 100 bp reads on an Illumina HiSeq2000. Per the authors' processing: SOAPnuke was used to process the raw data, with reads discarded if the reads contained adapters or uncalled bases, had a mean Phred below 15, or lacked an exact constant-primer or identifier match. COPE v1.2.5 was used to merge high-quality paired reads, and clonotypes were defined as unique nucleotide sequences. MiTCR v1.1 was used to align clonotypes to the IMGT TRBV, TRBD and TRBJ reference segments. The analysis included only V-J combinations with a frequency above 0.0001, which together covered more than 99% of the repertoires. A TCS score was defined as the ratio between F50 (clonal expansion) and ExV (chaos), using BLOSUM62-based TCRdist between CDR3 peptides within each V-J. Welch's t-statistics and random forest reduced 500 to 550 V-J features to 10 to 15, which were used in a naive Bayes classifier (R e1071). TCRdb ran its own pipeline on the public reads, namely fastp trimming at Q25 and MiXCR clone calling, and kept in-frame beta chains. Entries that share a CDR3 protein sequence are merged under the most common genes and DNA. TCRdb, not the original authors, processed these V and J calls. In this sample the table shows around 620,000 distinct CDR3 sequences, about a sixth of which occur a single time. Over 3.5% of the sample comes from the top ten.

A patient counted as having stable Graves' hyperthyroidism if no progression to ophthalmopathy occurred over 18 months of follow-up. The hyperthyroidism patients were between 18 and 65 years old and newly diagnosed, with a disease duration of less than 2 months. The study excluded patients with uncontrolled infections, other autoimmune diseases, pregnancy or lactation. Diagnoses were based on clinical symptoms, serum thyroxine and TRAb, thyroid ultrasound and orbital computed tomography. PBMCs were isolated from more than 8 ml of fresh peripheral blood by Ficoll-Paque density gradient centrifugation. Trizol reagent was used to extract total RNA, and RNA quality was then checked on an Agilent 2100 Bioanalyzer. The CDR3 runs 15 amino acids, cysteine and phenylalanine included. CDR3 DNA is the only sequence kept; it has 45 bases, read in frame from the first base. The germline V gene (reference sequence) gives CDR1 as MNHEY and CDR2 as SMNVEV.

The V and J segments used are TRBV27 and TRBJ1-2, with no confidently assigned D gene. The material sequenced was blood. This receptor was taken from a woman aged 30 to 39 with Graves' hyperthyroidism. For the CDR3, the sequence is CASSSASTSNYGHTF. The DNA is as follows: TGTGCCAGCAGTTCGGCCTCGACTTCTAACTATGGCCACACCTTC.